The 8 T cell receptor beta chains reported below all come from one sample, sequenced in a study of response to subunit inactivated influenza vaccine. TCRdb recomputed calls from the RT-PCR reads with MiXCR, one row per CDR3 protein. This sample has around 480,000 distinct CDR3 sequences, with about a tenth found just once. Here the sequenced sample was PBMCs from blood, taken around seven weeks after vaccination. The receptor set was obtained from a man between 50 and 59 years old who received an inactivated influenza vaccine.

In its sample, this clonotype was seen a few times. The chain links TRBV12-3 or TRBV12-4 to TRBJ1-6; maybe TRBD1 (5 bases). Trimming took off 4 bases at V and 9 bases at J, with 16 bases between the two ends. The CDR3 is 15 amino acids. CDR3 region: CASSSSGTSSSPLHF. The CDR3 region has the DNA TGTGCCAGCAGTTCATCCGGGACGTCCAGTTCACCCCTCCACTTT.

The V and J genes are TRBV30 and TRBJ2-7, with TRBD1 as a possible D gene (6 bases). The germline V gene has CDR1 GTSNPN and CDR2 SVGIG (reference sequence). V lost 1 base and J 5 bases, leaving 12 bases between the germline ends. This CDR3 spans 13 amino acids. In DNA, the CDR3 is TGTGCCTGGAGTGCAGGGACATTCCACGAGCAGTACTTC. As protein: CAWSAGTFHEQYF.

V is TRBV2 and J is TRBJ2-2; possibly TRBD1 for D (6 bases). The CDR3 is made up of 15 amino acids. Germline V gene lookup returns CDR1 SNHLY and CDR2 FYNNEI. V gave up 6 bases and J gave up 6 bases, with 17 bases separating them. CDR3 bases: TGTGCCAGCAGGAAGGGACATGGGTCGGCCGGGGAGCTGTTTTTT. Translating it yields CASRKGHGSAGELFF.

This clonotype has a count of ten or more. The chain carries TRBV7-8 and TRBJ2-7, with 7 bases aligning to TRBD2. This CDR3 comprises 13 residues. Germline V gene lookup returns CDR1 SGHVS and CDR2 FQNEAQ. The junction had 7 bases not matched to a gene; V was cut back by 8 bases and J by 3 bases. This CDR3 reads CASAPGLNYEQYF. DNA for the CDR3: TGTGCCAGCGCACCGGGACTAAACTACGAGCAGTACTTC.

The J gene is TRBJ2-1, the V gene TRBV20-1, with 9 positions matching TRBD1. V lost 5 bases, J lost 8 bases, and 10 bases stayed unmatched. The CDR3 has 14 residues. Germline values: CDR1 DFQATT, CDR2 SNEGSKA (reference sequence). DNA of the CDR3: TGCAGTGCTTTCCCGGGACAGGGAATCCATGAGCAGTTCTTC. Translating it yields CSAFPGQGIHEQFF.

This clonotype was observed a handful of times. This CDR3 reads CATARQAISYEQYF. CDR3 sequence (DNA): TGTGCCACCGCCCGTCAGGCCATCTCCTACGAGCAGTACTTC. The chain has TRBV18 and TRBJ2-7; D gene unclear. V was cut by 10 bases and J by 0 bases, with 16 bases left in between. The length of the CDR3 is 14 residues. The germline CDR1 and CDR2 sequences are KGHSH and LQKENI.

This clonotype has just a few counts. The V call is TRBV11-2, the J call TRBJ2-1; TRBD2 is a possible D gene (5 bases). The germline V gene has CDR1 SGHAT and CDR2 FQNNGV. V was cut by 4 bases and J by 0 bases, with 10 bases left in between. CDR3 length: 15 amino acids. CDR3 in DNA: TGTGCCAGCAGCTACACTGCGGGCTCCTACAATGAGCAGTTCTTC. Translating gives CASSYTAGSYNEQFF. The full variable domain, in which reference TRBV11-2 and TRBJ2-1 provide the parts outside the CDR3, is EAGVAQSPRYKIIEKRQSVAFWCNPISGHATLYWYQQILGQGPKLLIQFQNNGVVDDSQLPKDRFSAERLKGVDSTLKIQPAKLEDSAVYLCASSYTAGSYNEQFFGPGTRLTVL.

The chain links TRBV2 to TRBJ2-3; no reliable D call. CDR1 and CDR2 (germline): SNHLY, FYNNEI. The CDR3 length is 14 residues. Trimming stripped 3 bases from V and 2 bases from J, with 9 bases between. The CDR3 protein is CASSEGINTDTQYF. CDR3 in DNA: TGTGCCAGCAGTGAGGGCATCAACACAGATACGCAGTATTTT. Full variable domain (remainder filled in from reference TRBV2 and TRBJ2-3): EPEVTQTPSHQVTQMGQEVILRCVPISNHLYFYWYRQILGQKVEFLVSFYNNEISEKSEIFDDQFSVERPDGSNFTLKIRSTKLEDSAMYFCASSEGINTDTQYFGPGTRLTVL.